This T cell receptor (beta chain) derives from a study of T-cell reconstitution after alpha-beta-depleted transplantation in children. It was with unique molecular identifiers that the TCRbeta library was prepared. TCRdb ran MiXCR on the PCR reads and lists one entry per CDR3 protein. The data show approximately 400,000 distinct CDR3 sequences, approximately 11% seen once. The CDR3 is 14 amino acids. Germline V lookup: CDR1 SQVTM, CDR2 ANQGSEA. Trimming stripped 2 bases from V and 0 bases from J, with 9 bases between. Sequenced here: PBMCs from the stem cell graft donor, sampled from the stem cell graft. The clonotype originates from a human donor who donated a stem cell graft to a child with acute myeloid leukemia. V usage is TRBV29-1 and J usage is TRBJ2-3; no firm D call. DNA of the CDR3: TGCAGCGTTGAAAGAGACGACAGCACAGATACGCAGTATTTT. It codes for CSVERDDSTDTQYF.